This T cell receptor beta chain was profiled in a study of CD8 T cells in ankylosing spondylitis. General study points: Among TCR beta sequences, a motif of roughly 8 highly homologous variants appeared characteristic of ankylosing spondylitis blood. Disease-linked clones were reportedly significantly enriched in matched ankylosing spondylitis synovial fluid.

Construction of TCR beta libraries was performed using quantitative 5'-RACE with molecular barcodes. TCRdb itself ran the 5' RACE reads through MiXCR, one entry per CDR3 protein. The sample lists about 340,000 distinct CDR3 sequences, roughly 14% occurring once. Details on this clonotype: What it binds is unknown.

The CDR3 is 14 amino acids. Germline assignment: CDR1 SGHDN and CDR2 FVKESK. V lost 3 bases, J lost 4 bases, and 12 bases lay in between. The clonotype was recovered from a male donor with ankylosing spondylitis or in good health (not recorded which). The rearrangement links TRBV14 to TRBJ1-1, with a weak D call TRBD1 (5 bases). The specimen sequenced was blood, either unsorted or a sorted T cell fraction (not recorded which). CDR3 region: CASSHTPGGTEAFF. Here the CDR3 DNA reads TGTGCCAGCAGCCACACGCCCGGGGGCACTGAAGCTTTCTTT. The variable domain in full, completed from reference TRBV14 and TRBJ1-1, reads EAGVTQFPSHSVIEKGQTVTLRCDPISGHDNLYWYRRVMGKEIKFLLHFVKESKQDESGMPNNRFLAERTGGTYSTLKVQPAELEDSGVYFCASSHTPGGTEAFFGQGTRLTVV.